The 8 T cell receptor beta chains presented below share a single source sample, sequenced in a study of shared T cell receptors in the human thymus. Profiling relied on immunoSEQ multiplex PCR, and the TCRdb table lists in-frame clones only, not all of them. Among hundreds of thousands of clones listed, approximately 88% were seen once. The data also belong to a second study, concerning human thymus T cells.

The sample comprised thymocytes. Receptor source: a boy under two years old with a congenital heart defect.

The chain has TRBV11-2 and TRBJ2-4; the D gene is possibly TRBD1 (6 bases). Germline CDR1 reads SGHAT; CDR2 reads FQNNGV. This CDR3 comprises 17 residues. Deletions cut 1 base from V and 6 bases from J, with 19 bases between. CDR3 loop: CASSLAGRRVGGNIQYF. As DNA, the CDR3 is TGTGCCAGCAGCTTAGCTGGACGACGGGTAGGGGGAAACATTCAGTACTTC.

CDR3 residues: CASSHLGQGTHEQYF. For the CDR3, the DNA is TGCGCCAGCAGCCATTTGGGGCAGGGAACACACGAGCAGTACTTC. The chain joins TRBV4-3 to TRBJ2-7, with D possibly being TRBD1 (5 bases). The CDR3 spans 15 residues. Trimming took off 3 bases at V and 5 bases at J, with 17 bases between the two ends. Germline CDR1 is LGHNA and CDR2 is YSLEER.

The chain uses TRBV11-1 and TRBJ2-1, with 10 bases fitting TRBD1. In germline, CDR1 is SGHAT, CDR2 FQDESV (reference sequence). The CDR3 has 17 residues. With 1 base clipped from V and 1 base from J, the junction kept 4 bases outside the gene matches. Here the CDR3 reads CASSLGRQGASYNEQFF. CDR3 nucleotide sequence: TGTGCCAGCAGCTTAGGGAGACAGGGGGCTTCCTACAATGAGCAGTTCTTC.

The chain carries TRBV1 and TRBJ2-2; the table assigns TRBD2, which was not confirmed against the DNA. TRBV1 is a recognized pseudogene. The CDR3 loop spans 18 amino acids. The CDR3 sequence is CTSSQGTSGRGSPGELFF. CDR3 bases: TGCACCAGCAGCCAAGGGACTAGCGGGAGGGGGAGTCCCGGGGAGCTGTTTTTT.

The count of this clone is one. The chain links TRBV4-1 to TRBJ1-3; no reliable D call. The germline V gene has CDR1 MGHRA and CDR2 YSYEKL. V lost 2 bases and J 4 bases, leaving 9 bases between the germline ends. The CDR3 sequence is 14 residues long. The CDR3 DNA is TGCGCCAGCAGCCAAATAGTTTCAGGAAACACCATATATTTT. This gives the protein CASSQIVSGNTIYF.

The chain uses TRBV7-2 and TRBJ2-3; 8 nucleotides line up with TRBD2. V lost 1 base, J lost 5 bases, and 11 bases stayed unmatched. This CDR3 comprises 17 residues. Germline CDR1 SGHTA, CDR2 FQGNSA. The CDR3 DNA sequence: TGTGCCAGCAGCTTAGTCTTAGCGGGGAGGGCCGAAGATACGCAGTATTTT. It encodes CASSLVLAGRAEDTQYF.

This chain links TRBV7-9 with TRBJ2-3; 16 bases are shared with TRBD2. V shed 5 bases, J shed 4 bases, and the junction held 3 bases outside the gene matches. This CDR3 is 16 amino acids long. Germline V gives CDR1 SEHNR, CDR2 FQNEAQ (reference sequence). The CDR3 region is CASSPGTSGRADTQYF. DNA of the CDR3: TGTGCCAGCAGCCCCGGGACTAGCGGGAGGGCAGATACGCAGTATTTT.

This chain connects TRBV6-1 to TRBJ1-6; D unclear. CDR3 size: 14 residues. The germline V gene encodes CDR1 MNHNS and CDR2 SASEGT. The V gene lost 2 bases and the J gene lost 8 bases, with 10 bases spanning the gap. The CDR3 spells CASSEQVNDSPLHF. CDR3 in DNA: TGTGCCAGCAGTGAACAGGTTAACGATTCACCCCTCCACTTT.